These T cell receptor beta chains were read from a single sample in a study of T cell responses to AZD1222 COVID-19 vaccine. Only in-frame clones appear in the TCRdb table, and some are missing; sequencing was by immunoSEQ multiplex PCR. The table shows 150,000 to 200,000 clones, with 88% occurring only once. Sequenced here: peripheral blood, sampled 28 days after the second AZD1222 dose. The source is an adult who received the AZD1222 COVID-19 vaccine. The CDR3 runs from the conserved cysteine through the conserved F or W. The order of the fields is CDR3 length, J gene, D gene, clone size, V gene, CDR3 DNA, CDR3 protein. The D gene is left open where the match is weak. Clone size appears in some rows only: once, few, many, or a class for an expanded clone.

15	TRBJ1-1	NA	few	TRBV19	TGTGCCAGTAAACAGGGAGGGGTCGGGAACACTGAAGCTTTCTTT	CASKQGGVGNTEAFF
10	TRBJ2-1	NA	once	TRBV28	TGTGCCAGCAGTTTCAATGAGCAGTTCTTC	CASSFNEQFF
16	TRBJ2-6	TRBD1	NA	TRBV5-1	TGCGCCAGCAGCCCTACGACAGGGTCTGGGGCCAACGTCCTGACTTTC	CASSPTTGSGANVLTF
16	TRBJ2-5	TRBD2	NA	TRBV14	TGTGCCAGCAGCCCGTCCGGGACTAGGGACGAAGAGACCCAGTACTTC	CASSPSGTRDEETQYF
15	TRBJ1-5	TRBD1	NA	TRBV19	TGTGCCAGTAGTATCGGACAGGGTTACAATCAGCCCCAGCATTTT	CASSIGQGYNQPQHF
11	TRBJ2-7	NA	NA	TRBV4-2	TGTGCCAGCAGCCAGAACCACGAGCAGTACTTC	CASSQNHEQYF
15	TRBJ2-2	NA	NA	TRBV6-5	TGTGCCAGCAGGGTCAGGGGCGCGCAAGGCGGGGAGCTGTTTTTT	CASRVRGAQGGELFF
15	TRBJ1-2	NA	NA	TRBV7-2	TGTGCCAGCAGCGTCCGTGGGGGGCGAGACTATGGCTACACCTTC	CASSVRGGRDYGYTF
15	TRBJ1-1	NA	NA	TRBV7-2	TGTGCCAGCAGCTTAGCGTCAGGGTCCGGGACTGAAGCTTTCTTT	CASSLASGSGTEAFF
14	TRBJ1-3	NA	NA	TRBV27	TGTGCCAGCAGTTTAACCCCCGGGACGGACACCATATATTTT	CASSLTPGTDTIYF
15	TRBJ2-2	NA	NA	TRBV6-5	TGTGCCAGCAGTTTGGACTTTCTGAACACCGGGGAGCTGTTTTTT	CASSLDFLNTGELFF
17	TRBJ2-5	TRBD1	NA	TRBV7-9	TGTGCCAGCAGCCCTCCTTCCAGGGGGCCTGACTGGAAGACCCAGTACTTC	CASSPPSRGPDWKTQYF
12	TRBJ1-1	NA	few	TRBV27	TGTGCCAGCAGTTTAGGGAACACTGAAGCTTTCTTT	CASSLGNTEAFF
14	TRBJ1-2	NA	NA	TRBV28	TGTGCCAGCAGCCAAGGGGCGGGCGACTATGGCTACACCTTC	CASSQGAGDYGYTF
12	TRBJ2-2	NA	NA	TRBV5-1	TGCGCCAGCATGGAGAACACCGGGGAGCTGTTTTTT	CASMENTGELFF
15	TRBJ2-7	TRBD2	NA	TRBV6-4	TGTGCCAGCAGCCCCGCTGGGGGGGGGTTCTACGAGCAGTACTTC	CASSPAGGGFYEQYF
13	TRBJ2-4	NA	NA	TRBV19	TGTGCCAGTAGTACAGGGGCCAAAAACATTCAGTACTTC	CASSTGAKNIQYF
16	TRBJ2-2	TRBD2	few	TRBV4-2	TGTGCCAGCAGCCAAGCCCTAGCGGGAGGGTTCGGGGAGCTGTTTTTT	CASSQALAGGFGELFF
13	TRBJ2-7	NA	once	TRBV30	TGTGCCTGGAGGCGACTCCACTCCTACGAGCAGTACTTC	CAWRRLHSYEQYF
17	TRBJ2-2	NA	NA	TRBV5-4	TGTGCCAGCAGCTTGGAGCCCCACCGGGCGAACACCGGGGAGCTGTTTTTT	CASSLEPHRANTGELFF
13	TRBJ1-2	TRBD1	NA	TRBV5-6	TGTGCCAGCAGTGCGGACAGGGAGGGAGGCTACACCTTC	CASSADREGGYTF